This T cell receptor (beta chain) derives from a study of glioma-infiltrating T cells. The CDR3 runs to 12 residues. Trimming cost V 3 bases and J 7 bases, with 10 bases left between them. Germline CDR1 DFQATT, CDR2 SNEGSKA (reference sequence). The iRepertoire nested amplicon-rescue multiplex PCR amplified TCR alpha and beta CDR3s from RNA. For one-step reverse transcription and amplification, 100-400 ng of tissue mRNA or PBMC total RNA was used. TCRdb reprocessed the multiplex PCR reads via MiXCR and lists one record per CDR3 protein. Of tens of thousands of distinct CDR3 sequences detected, 23% appear once; the ten largest clones hold 5.5% to 7.5%. This clonotype was observed at least ten times. Its target is unknown. General study results and limits: Non-neoplastic patients had below-expected tissue-blood divergence, while all gliomas exceeded expectation. Very few CDR3 sequences were shared between tissue and blood.

This chain joins TRBV20-1 and TRBJ2-1; D is possibly TRBD1 (5 bases). The receptor was isolated from a human donor with low-grade glioma or glioblastoma, undergoing nonglioma brain surgery, or in good health (not recorded which). Sequencing input: glioma tissue, nonneoplastic brain tissue, or PBMCs (not recorded which). CDR3 coding DNA: TGCAGTGCTAGGGCAGGGTGGAATGAGCAGTTCTTC. It codes for CSARAGWNEQFF.